This TCR beta chain was captured by sequencing in a study of blood T cell repertoires in COVID-19. As for the study in general: From T cells, B-cell-depleted T cells, or PBMCs came the material, which was cDNA or gDNA.

Methods used by the authors: It was from reference gene primer amplification that nucleated cell counts were estimated. Only in-frame clones appear in the TCRdb table, and some are missing; sequencing was by immunoSEQ multiplex PCR. V, J and clone size are taken as reported in that table, and D and trimming were inferred from the DNA itself. Here the sample spans roughly 37,000 clones, around 78% being singletons. Input material: peripheral blood. This clonotype was obtained from a man between 60 and 70 years old with acute or convalescent COVID-19.

This CDR3 reads CASSQSAGSGEQYF. CDR3 nucleotide sequence: TGTGCCAGCAGCCAATCTGCCGGGTCGGGCGAGCAGTACTTC. The chain carries TRBV16 and TRBJ2-7; D unresolved. Germline CDR1 reads KGHSY; CDR2 reads FQNENV. V was shortened by 0 bases and J by 6 bases, with 12 bases between the two germline ends. The length of the CDR3 is 14 residues. Complete variable domain (other parts from reference TRBV16 and TRBJ2-7): GEEVAQTPKHLVRGEGQKAKLYCAPIKGHSYVFWYQQVLKNEFKFLISFQNENVFDETGMPKERFSAKCLPNSPCSLEIQATKLEDSAVYFCASSQSAGSGEQYFGPGTRLTVT.